This TCR beta chain was recovered during a study of T cell responses to AZD1222 COVID-19 vaccine. Second-dose groups at about 4 or about 12 weeks were pooled. The repertoire was sequenced with immunoSEQ multiplex PCR; TCRdb's copy has only in-frame clones and lacks some. The table has roughly 69,000 clones, about four fifths seen once. The study, taken as a whole, reports: Two AZD1222 doses significantly raised spike-specific TCR breadth and depth over controls. The repertoires were collected only after the peak T cell response. Donors in the cohort were predominantly white British and more often female, and clonal diversity was possibly underestimated.

Germline-derived CDR1 and CDR2 are MNHEY and SVGEGT. This CDR3 spans 15 amino acids. Trimming cost V 0 bases and J 7 bases, with 16 bases left between them. This clone was seen only a few times. The antigen is unknown. Sequencing was performed on peripheral blood, taken 28 days after the second AZD1222 dose. The V call is TRBV6-2 or TRBV6-3, the J call TRBJ2-7; D is unresolved. This TCR was recovered from an adult who received the AZD1222 COVID-19 vaccine. The CDR3 DNA is TGTGCCAGCAGTTACTCGATTTTGGCTGTAAAGGAGCAGTACTTC. This sequence encodes CASSYSILAVKEQYF.